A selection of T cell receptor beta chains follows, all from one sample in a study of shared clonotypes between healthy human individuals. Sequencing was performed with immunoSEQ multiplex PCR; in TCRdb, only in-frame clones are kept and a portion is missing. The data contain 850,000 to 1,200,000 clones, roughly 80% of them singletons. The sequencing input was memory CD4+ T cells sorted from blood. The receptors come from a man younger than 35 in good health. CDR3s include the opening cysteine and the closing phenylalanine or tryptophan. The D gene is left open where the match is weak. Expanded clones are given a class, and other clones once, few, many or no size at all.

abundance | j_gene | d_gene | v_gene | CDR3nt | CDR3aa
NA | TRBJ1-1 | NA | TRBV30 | TGTGCCTGGAGTGTAGACAGAGCCTACACTGAAGCTTTCTTT | CAWSVDRAYTEAFF
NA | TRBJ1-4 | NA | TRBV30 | TGTGCCTGGAGCAGGGGAATGGGAGGCGAAAAACTGTTTTTT | CAWSRGMGGEKLFF
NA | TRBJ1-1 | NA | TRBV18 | TGTGCCAGCTCATACGCGGACGGGAACACTGAAGCTTTCTTT | CASSYADGNTEAFF
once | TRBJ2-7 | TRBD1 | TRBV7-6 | TGTGCCAGCAGCTTGGGGACAGGGAGGGAGCAGTACTTC | CASSLGTGREQYF
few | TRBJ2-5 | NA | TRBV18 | TGTGCCAGCTCACCAGACAGCCAAGAGACCCAGTACTTC | CASSPDSQETQYF
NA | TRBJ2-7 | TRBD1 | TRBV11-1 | TGTGCCAGCAGCCGGGACAGCTACGAGCAGTACTTC | CASSRDSYEQYF
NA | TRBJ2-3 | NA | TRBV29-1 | TGCAGCGGGAACAGGGCGGGCACAGATACGCAGTATTTT | CSGNRAGTDTQYF
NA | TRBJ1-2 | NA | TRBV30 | TGTGCCTGGAGACAAAAATCCACAGGGAACTATGGCTACACCTTC | CAWRQKSTGNYGYTF
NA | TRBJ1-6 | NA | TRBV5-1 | TGCGCCAGCAGCTTCGACGGGGGCTATAATTCACCCCTCCACTTT | CASSFDGGYNSPLHF
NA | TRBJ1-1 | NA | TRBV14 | TGTGCCAGCAGCCGAGAAGGTGGTTTCGGCACTGAAGCTTTCTTT | CASSREGGFGTEAFF
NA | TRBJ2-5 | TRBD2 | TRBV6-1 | TGTGCCAGCAGTGAAGGGGGGAGGGCCCTCGGGGAGACCCAGTACTTC | CASSEGGRALGETQYF
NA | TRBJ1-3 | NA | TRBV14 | TGTGCCAGCAGCCAAGGACAGTACTCTGGAAACACCATATATTTT | CASSQGQYSGNTIYF
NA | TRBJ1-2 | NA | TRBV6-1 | TGTGCCAGCAGTGGACAAGTCGGCTATGGCTACACCTTC | CASSGQVGYGYTF
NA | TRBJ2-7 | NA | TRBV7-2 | TGTGCCAGCAGCTTAGTCCTCGAGCAGTACTTC | CASSLVLEQYF
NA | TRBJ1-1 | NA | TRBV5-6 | TGTGCCAGCAGCTTAGACAGTCGGACTGAAGCTTTCTTT | CASSLDSRTEAFF
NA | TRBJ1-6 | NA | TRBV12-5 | TGTGCTAGTGGTTTGGTACTAGGGGGGAGGGTATCGACACCCCTCCACTTT | CASGLVLGGRVSTPLHF
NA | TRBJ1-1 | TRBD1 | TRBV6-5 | TGTGCCAGCAAGTTGATGACAGGGGCTACTGAAGCTTTCTTT | CASKLMTGATEAFF
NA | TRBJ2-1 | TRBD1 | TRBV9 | TGTGCCAGCAGCCCAACAGGGGGGGACAGGGCCTACAATGAGCAGTTCTTC | CASSPTGGDRAYNEQFF
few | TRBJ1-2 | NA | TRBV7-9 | TGTGCCAGCAGCTTAGGTGGGAATAACTATGGCTACACCTTC | CASSLGGNNYGYTF
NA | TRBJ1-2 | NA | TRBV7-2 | TGTGCCAGCAGCTTAGTTTCCAGAGATGGCTACACCTTC | CASSLVSRDGYTF
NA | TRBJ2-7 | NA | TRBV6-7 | TGTGCCAGCAGTCCCTGGCTGGCAGCGACAACCTCCTACGAGCAGTACTTC | CASSPWLAATTSYEQYF
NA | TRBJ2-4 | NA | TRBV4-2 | TGTGCCAGCAGCCAAGAATTTGCGGGCAACATTCAGTACTTC | CASSQEFAGNIQYF
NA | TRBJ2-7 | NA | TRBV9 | TGTGCCAGCAGCCTCCAGACGGGATCCTACGAGCAGTACTTC | CASSLQTGSYEQYF
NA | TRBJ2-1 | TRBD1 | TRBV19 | TGTGCCAGTAGTAGCGCCTCTTTAGGACAGGCCTACAATGAGCAGTTCTTC | CASSSASLGQAYNEQFF
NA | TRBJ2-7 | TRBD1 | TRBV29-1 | TGCAGCGTTCCGGGACAGGTCTCCTACGAGCAGTACTTC | CSVPGQVSYEQYF
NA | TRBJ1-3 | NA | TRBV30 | TGTGCCTGGGACACAGGGCTCTCTGGAAACACCATATATTTT | CAWDTGLSGNTIYF
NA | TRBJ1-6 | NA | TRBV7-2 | TGTGCCAGCAGCTTATCTGTCGGGGGTTCCGTATATAATTCACCCCTCCACTTT | CASSLSVGGSVYNSPLHF
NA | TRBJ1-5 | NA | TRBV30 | TGTGCCTGGGGGGGGGCTGGCAATCAGCCCCAGCATTTT | CAWGGAGNQPQHF
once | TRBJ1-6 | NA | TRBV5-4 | TGTGCCAGCAGCTTGGGCAAAAGCTCCTATAATTCACCCCTCCACTTT | CASSLGKSSYNSPLHF